These 8 T cell receptor beta chains were sequenced from one sample in a study of blood T cell repertoires in COVID-19. Profiled with immunoSEQ multiplex PCR; TCRdb holds only in-frame clones, not every one. The data hold 55,000 to 65,000 clones, with approximately 90% observed a single time. Sequencing used peripheral blood. The receptors shown here come from a woman aged 80 or over with active COVID-19.

The chain is built from TRBV2 and TRBJ1-5, with 7 positions matching TRBD1. CDR1 is SNHLY, CDR2 FYNNEI, per germline. Unmatched junction bases numbered 7, after V lost 4 bases and J lost 7 bases. The CDR3 has 14 residues. This CDR3 is CASSGEGGGQPQHF. CDR3 in DNA: TGTGCCAGCAGTGGAGAAGGGGGCGGGCAGCCCCAGCATTTT.

A single count supports this clone. The V call is TRBV5-4, the J call TRBJ2-3; 9 nucleotides align to TRBD2. The trim removed 0 bases at V and 0 bases at J, leaving 5 bases unmatched. The CDR3 loop spans 17 amino acids. CDR1 and CDR2 (germline): SGHNT, YYREEE (reference sequence). The CDR3, as DNA: TGTGCCAGCAGCTTGGGCCTAGCGGGGTTAAGCACAGATACGCAGTATTTT. Protein: CASSLGLAGLSTDTQYF.

This sequence joins TRBV7-9 and TRBJ2-1, with no clear D. Germline loops: CDR1 SEHNR, CDR2 FQNEAQ (reference sequence). The CDR3 covers 15 residues. Trimming took off 4 bases at V and 0 bases at J, with 10 bases between the two ends. The CDR3 loop reads CASSSTLDSYNEQFF. The CDR3, as DNA: TGTGCCAGCAGCTCAACCCTAGACTCCTACAATGAGCAGTTCTTC.

The chain recombines TRBV12-3 or TRBV12-4 with TRBJ1-1, with 7 bases fitting TRBD1. J gave up 7 bases and V 5 bases, and 7 bases lay outside the gene matches. CDR3 length: 13 residues. Here the CDR3 DNA reads TGTGCCAGCAGTCTCAGACAGGGAGGTGAAGCTTTCTTT. Residues: CASSLRQGGEAFF.

This sequence joins TRBV28 and TRBJ1-5; the match to TRBD1 covers 7 bases. This CDR3 spans 13 amino acids. Trimming cost V 6 bases and J 4 bases; bases outside gene matches: 3. The germline V gene has CDR1 MDHEN and CDR2 SYDVKM. In DNA form, the CDR3 reads TGTGCCAGCAGAGAGGGACAGAATCAGCCCCAGCATTTT. Translated, it gives CASREGQNQPQHF.

The chain couples TRBV29-1 to TRBJ2-5; TRBD1 might be the D (5 bases). The CDR3 length is 14 residues. Germline V gives CDR1 SQVTM, CDR2 ANQGSEA. Trimming shortened V by 4 bases and J by 2 bases, and 14 bases separated the two germline ends. In DNA, the CDR3 is TGCAGCGTTGCATACACAGGAGAGCAAGAGACCCAGTACTTC. It codes for CSVAYTGEQETQYF.

The chain recombines TRBV19 with TRBJ2-1, with 11 positions matching TRBD2. CDR3 length equals 13 residues. Trimming cost V 5 bases and J 8 bases; bases outside gene matches: 2. Germline V gives CDR1 LNHDA, CDR2 SQIVND (reference sequence). CDR3 sequence (DNA): TGTGCCAGTAGTGGGACTAGCGGCGATGAGCAGTTCTTC. Protein sequence: CASSGTSGDEQFF.

The gene calls are TRBV24-1 and TRBJ1-2; 10 bases fit TRBD1. Germline V CDR1 and CDR2: KGHDR, SFDVKD. The CDR3 loop spans 14 amino acids. V was clipped by 7 bases and J by 5 bases; unmatched bases: 6. The CDR3 here is CATRGDRGPYGYTF. CDR3 nucleotide sequence: TGTGCCACCAGAGGGGACAGGGGTCCTTATGGCTACACCTTC.